This passage covers 9 T cell receptor beta chains from one sample sequenced in a study of T-cell reconstitution after alpha-beta-depleted transplantation in children. During its preparation, the TCRbeta library received unique molecular identifiers. TCRdb reanalysed the PCR reads using MiXCR and keeps one entry per CDR3 protein. The table records more than 450,000 distinct CDR3 sequences, approximately 16% of them present only once. The starting material was PBMCs from the stem cell graft donor, obtained from the stem cell graft. These receptor sequences come from a human donor who donated a stem cell graft to a child with acute lymphoblastic leukemia.

The chain has TRBV20-1 and TRBJ2-1, with a tentative D call TRBD2 (7 bases). Germline V gene sequence: CDR1 DFQATT, CDR2 SNEGSKA (reference sequence). There are 16 residues in the CDR3. Trimming stripped 5 bases from V and 5 bases from J, with 22 bases between. CDR3 in amino acids: CSAVWRGRAIHNEQFF. The DNA of the CDR3 is TGCAGTGCTGTCTGGCGGGGGCGCGCAATCCACAATGAGCAGTTCTTC.

The chain couples TRBV7-9 to TRBJ2-1, with TRBD1 matching over 11 bases. The CDR3 is 17 amino acids. Trimming removed 5 bases from V and 7 bases from J; junction bases left unmatched: 13. The germline CDR1 and CDR2 sequences are SEHNR and FQNEAQ (reference sequence). The CDR3 loop reads CASSPRTGGDPWNEQFF. The CDR3, as DNA: TGTGCCAGCAGCCCCCGGACAGGGGGCGACCCCTGGAATGAGCAGTTCTTC.

The rearrangement links TRBV18 to TRBJ1-1; TRBD1 aligns across 7 bases. The germline CDR1 and CDR2 sequences are KGHSH and LQKENI. Losses at the gene ends were 5 bases for V and 1 base for J; bases not matched to a gene: 4. CDR3 length: 14 residues. This chain's CDR3 is CASSVQGENTEAFF. The CDR3 bases are TGTGCCAGCTCAGTTCAGGGGGAGAACACTGAAGCTTTCTTT.

This chain uses TRBV7-3 with TRBJ1-1, with D possibly TRBD1 on 5 matching bases. Trimming took 2 bases from V and 4 from J, leaving 11 bases between them. CDR1 SGHTA and CDR2 FQGTGA come from the germline V gene. The CDR3 consists of 14 residues. The CDR3 is CASSLGGIGTEAFF. The CDR3 DNA follows: TGTGCCAGCAGCTTAGGGGGAATAGGCACTGAAGCTTTCTTT.

Only a few counts were recorded for this clonotype. This sequence joins TRBV10-3 and TRBJ2-2; a possible D gene is TRBD2 (5 bases). Looked up from germline, CDR1 is ENHRY and CDR2 is SYGVKD. The germline V and J ends were trimmed by 7 bases and 5 bases, with 11 bases remaining between them. CDR3 length equals 13 residues. CDR3 sequence reads: CAITASPTGELFF. CDR3 DNA: TGTGCCATCACGGCTAGCCCGACCGGGGAGCTGTTTTTT.

The chain combines TRBV20-1 with TRBJ2-7; TRBD2 is a possible D gene (6 bases). Per the germline V gene, CDR1 is DFQATT and CDR2 is SNEGSKA (reference sequence). Between the trimmed V and J ends, which lost 3 bases and 3 bases, there was a span of 18 bases. The length of the CDR3 is 15 residues. The CDR3 protein is CSARTLVMGGYEQYF. CDR3 in DNA: TGCAGTGCTAGGACACTAGTTATGGGAGGCTACGAGCAGTACTTC.

The V gene is TRBV7-2, the J gene TRBJ2-3; the D is unclear. The V end was cut by 2 bases, the J end by 0 bases, with 12 bases between. The CDR3 spans 16 residues. Germline lookup yields CDR1 SGHTA and CDR2 FQGNSA. The CDR3 sequence: CASSLTLTASTDTQYF. In nucleotides, the CDR3 is TGTGCCAGCAGCTTAACTCTAACAGCTAGCACAGATACGCAGTATTTT. The full variable domain, its missing parts supplied by reference TRBV7-2 and TRBJ2-3, is GAGVSQSPSNKVTEKGKDVELRCDPISGHTALYWYRQSLGQGLEFLIYFQGNSAPDKSGLPSDRFSAERTGGSVSTLTIQRTQQEDSAVYLCASSLTLTASTDTQYFGPGTRLTVL.

This clonotype was picked up a small number of times. The chain uses TRBV6-4 and TRBJ2-3; TRBD2 matches at 10 bases. Germline V lookup: CDR1 MRHNA, CDR2 SNTAGT. The J segment lost 1 base and the V segment lost 6 bases, leaving 13 bases of the junction unmatched. There are 18 residues in the CDR3. The CDR3 protein is CASSLSGASGSGTDTQYF. CDR3 nucleotides: TGTGCCAGCAGCCTGAGCGGGGCTAGCGGGAGTGGCACAGATACGCAGTATTTT.

This clonotype was seen only a few times. This chain uses TRBV11-1 with TRBJ2-2; D possibly uses TRBD1 or TRBD2 (5 bases each). Germline loops: CDR1 SGHAT, CDR2 FQDESV (reference sequence). The CDR3 loop spans 18 amino acids. Trimming took off 8 bases at V and 1 base at J, with 23 bases between the two ends. CDR3 sequence: CASGGTGFSSWNTGELFF. For the CDR3, the DNA is TGTGCCAGCGGGGGAACCGGGTTTTCCTCCTGGAACACCGGGGAGCTGTTTTTT.